The 25 T cell receptor beta chains below come from one sample, sequenced in a study of blood T cell repertoires in COVID-19. The data were produced by immunoSEQ multiplex PCR, yet TCRdb's version contains in-frame clones alone and is incomplete. The table has 250,000 to 300,000 clones, around 87% seen once. The sample comprised peripheral blood. The receptors originated from a man aged 18-30 years with active or convalescent COVID-19.

The rearrangement joins TRBV5-1 to TRBJ2-6; D gene uncertain. CDR3 length: 15 amino acids. V was pared by 0 bases and J by 2 bases, with 6 bases between. Germline lookup yields CDR1 SGHRS and CDR2 YFSETQ. The CDR3 region is CASSLESTGANVLTF. For the CDR3, the DNA is TGCGCCAGCAGCTTGGAGTCTACTGGGGCCAACGTCCTGACTTTC. The variable domain in full, with the rest retrieved from reference TRBV5-1 and TRBJ2-6, is KAGVTQTPRYLIKTRGQQVTLSCSPISGHRSVSWYQQTPGQGLQFLFEYFSETQRNKGNFPGRFSGRQFSNSRSEMNVSTLELGDSALYLCASSLESTGANVLTFGAGSRLTVL.

This sequence joins TRBV27 and TRBJ2-1; weak D call: TRBD1 (6 bases). V dropped 4 bases and J dropped 7 bases, with 17 bases sitting between them. Germline assignment: CDR1 MNHEY and CDR2 SMNVEV (reference sequence). The CDR3 is made up of 15 amino acids. The chain's CDR3 is CASSSDLQGWNEQFF. CDR3 DNA sequence: TGTGCCAGCAGTTCAGACCTACAGGGATGGAATGAGCAGTTCTTC.

The chain uses TRBV2 and TRBJ2-7, with D possibly matching TRBD2 (8 bases). Trimming removed 6 bases from V and 9 bases from J, with 30 bases in between. Germline V lookup: CDR1 SNHLY, CDR2 FYNNEI. The CDR3 extends over 17 amino acids. The CDR3 sequence is CASSRGAGGPPLEGQYF. CDR3 in DNA: TGTGCCAGCAGCAGGGGGGCGGGAGGTCCCCCGCTGGAAGGGCAGTACTTC.

The V and J genes are TRBV7-8 and TRBJ2-1, with 10 positions matching TRBD1. Germline-derived CDR1 and CDR2 are SGHVS and FQNEAQ. V lost 5 bases to trimming and J lost 4 bases; unmatched junction nucleotides: 8. This CDR3 has 16 amino acids. The CDR3 DNA reads as TGTGCCAGCAGCCCTCCCCCGGGACAGGGGTACAATGAGCAGTTCTTC. This encodes CASSPPPGQGYNEQFF.

The chain links TRBV5-6 to TRBJ1-5; D gene ambiguous. Trimming took off 0 bases at V and 0 bases at J, with 7 bases between the two ends. Germline loops: CDR1 SGHDT, CDR2 YYEEEE. The CDR3 sequence is 15 residues long. CDR3 bases: TGTGCCAGCAGCTTGGGAGCATATAGCAATCAGCCCCAGCATTTT. Protein: CASSLGAYSNQPQHF.

The chain joins TRBV28 to TRBJ1-3; TRBD1 is a possible D gene (5 bases). V lost 5 bases to trimming and J lost 0 bases, with 17 bases between them. The germline CDR1 and CDR2 sequences are MDHEN and SYDVKM. The CDR3 extends over 17 amino acids. CDR3 in amino acids: CASSPVPGTNSGNTIYF. The CDR3 DNA is TGTGCCAGCAGTCCAGTCCCCGGGACTAACTCTGGAAACACCATATATTTT.

This chain connects TRBV7-9 to TRBJ2-3; D may correspond to TRBD1 or TRBD2 (5 bases each). There are 12 residues in the CDR3. Per germline, CDR1 SEHNR and CDR2 FQNEAQ (reference sequence). The ends were cut back, 7 bases at V and 4 bases at J, with 9 bases in the middle. CDR3 sequence reads: CASTRGPDTQYF. CDR3 coding DNA: TGTGCCAGCACGAGGGGTCCAGATACGCAGTATTTT.

This clone was detected a few times. Distinct nucleotide sequences in the sample also encode this CDR3. J is TRBJ1-2 and V is TRBV29-1; D might be TRBD1 (5 bases). Germline-derived CDR1 and CDR2 are SQVTM and ANQGSEA. This CDR3 is 10 amino acids long. Trimming cost V 6 bases and J 4 bases, with 6 bases left between them. CDR3 nucleotides: TGCAGCGTCGACAGCTATGGCTACACCTTC. Its protein is CSVDSYGYTF.

This chain joins TRBV11-2 and TRBJ2-5; 7 bases line up with TRBD1. V was pared by 4 bases and J by 5 bases, with 13 bases of the junction left unmatched. The CDR3 has 16 amino acids. The germline V gene has CDR1 SGHAT and CDR2 FQNNGV. In DNA, the CDR3 is TGTGCCAGCAGCTCCCCTCGACAGGGTAGAGGGGAGACCCAGTACTTC. This translates into CASSSPRQGRGETQYF.

Only one count was recorded for this clone. V and J are TRBV10-2 and TRBJ1-2, with a possible D match to TRBD1 (5 bases). Trimming left V 4 bases short and J 8 bases short, with 14 bases between. The CDR3 is 13 amino acids. CDR1 is WSHSY, CDR2 SAAADI, per germline. CDR3 sequence (DNA): TGCGCCAGCAGTGCCCTAAGGGAGGGGGGCTACACCTTC. Translation gives CASSALREGGYTF.

The chain carries TRBV19 and TRBJ1-5; D uncertain. Trimming pared 6 bases from V and 9 bases from J, leaving 21 bases between. CDR1 and CDR2 (germline): LNHDA, SQIVND (reference sequence). The CDR3 contains 15 residues. CDR3 sequence reads: CASRPPPAESGPQHF. As DNA, the CDR3 is TGTGCCAGTAGGCCTCCACCAGCAGAATCAGGGCCCCAGCATTTT.

This chain connects TRBV21-1 to TRBJ2-7; the table's D call of TRBD1 was not tested on the DNA. TRBV21-1 is a pseudogene segment. This CDR3 comprises 15 residues. CDR3 nucleotide sequence: TGTGCCAGCAGCAAAGTAAGAACTCAAGGGGACGAGCAGTACTTC. It yields the protein CASSKVRTQGDEQYF.

The V gene is TRBV6-5, the J gene TRBJ1-2; no clear D gene. Germline V CDR1 and CDR2: MNHEY, SVGAGI. The CDR3 runs to 12 residues. The CDR3 bases are TGTGCTACAGAACCAGCTAACTATGGCTACACCTTC. Protein product: CATEPANYGYTF.

V and J are TRBV7-2 and TRBJ1-1; TRBD1 matches 8 bases. V lost 5 bases to trimming and J lost 7 bases; unmatched junction nucleotides: 9. The CDR3 sequence is 14 residues long. CDR1 is SGHTA, CDR2 FQGNSA, per germline. The CDR3 DNA follows: TGTGCCAGCAGCGCAAGACAGGGGCTGGGTGAAGCTTTCTTT. Residues: CASSARQGLGEAFF.

The chain employs TRBV19 and TRBJ2-7, with a possible D match to TRBD2 (5 bases). Germline V gene data show CDR1 as LNHDA and CDR2 as SQIVND (reference sequence). The CDR3 loop spans 14 amino acids. V was pared by 4 bases and J by 0 bases, with 10 bases between. The CDR3 loop reads CASSNGLTSYEQYF. The CDR3 DNA follows: TGTGCCAGTAGTAACGGACTGACCTCCTACGAGCAGTACTTC.

This chain joins TRBV5-1 and TRBJ2-7; D is perhaps TRBD1 (5 bases). The CDR3 totals 15 residues. Between the trimmed V and J ends, which lost 0 bases and 4 bases, there was a span of 14 bases. Germline CDR1 reads SGHRS; CDR2 reads YFSETQ. CDR3 in amino acids: CASSLEGQGWYEQYF. The CDR3, as DNA: TGCGCCAGCAGCTTGGAGGGGCAGGGTTGGTACGAGCAGTACTTC.

The chain couples TRBV5-4 to TRBJ1-1; D unresolved. V was pared by 3 bases and J by 0 bases, with 6 bases between. Germline CDR1 reads SGHNT; CDR2 reads YYREEE (reference sequence). The CDR3 is made up of 13 amino acids. DNA of the CDR3: TGTGCCAGCAGCTACTCTATGAACACTGAAGCTTTCTTT. Its protein is CASSYSMNTEAFF.

The chain combines TRBV7-2 with TRBJ2-2; D remains ambiguous. CDR3 size: 9 residues. Germline lookup yields CDR1 SGHTA and CDR2 FQGNSA. V lost 11 bases, J lost 4 bases, and 2 bases lay in between. The CDR3 DNA reads TGTGCCCTCACCGGGGAGCTGTTTTTT. As protein: CALTGELFF. Combining the CDR3 with reference TRBV7-2 and TRBJ2-2 gives the whole variable domain GAGVSQSPSNKVTEKGKDVELRCDPISGHTALYWYRQSLGQGLEFLIYFQGNSAPDKSGLPSDRFSAERTGGSVSTLTIQRTQQEDSAVYLCALTGELFFGEGSRLTVL.

This chain connects TRBV4-1 to TRBJ1-1, with D perhaps TRBD1 (5 bases). Germline lookup yields CDR1 MGHRA and CDR2 YSYEKL. This CDR3 has 15 amino acids. Trimming pared 0 bases from V and 0 bases from J, leaving 8 bases between. For the CDR3, the DNA is TGCGCCAGCAGCCAAGACCCGACAGTGAACACTGAAGCTTTCTTT. Amino acids: CASSQDPTVNTEAFF.

J is TRBJ1-2 and V is TRBV9, with 7 nucleotides matching TRBD1. The CDR3 has 15 amino acids. Germline-derived CDR1 and CDR2 are SGDLS and YYNGEE. V shed 3 bases and J 2 bases; nucleotides not matched to a gene: 7. CDR3 loop: CASSARQGLNYGYTF. The DNA for the CDR3 is TGTGCCAGCAGCGCCAGACAGGGATTGAACTATGGCTACACCTTC.

J is TRBJ2-3 and V is TRBV20-1; unclear D gene. CDR1 is DFQATT, CDR2 SNEGSKA, per germline (reference sequence). Trimming left V 2 bases short and J 3 bases short, with 3 bases between. This CDR3 has 11 residues. Here the CDR3 reads CSARLTDTQYF. For the CDR3, the DNA is TGCAGTGCTAGACTTACAGATACGCAGTATTTT.

The J gene is TRBJ1-1, the V gene TRBV27; the D gene is possibly TRBD1 (6 bases). The germline V gene encodes CDR1 MNHEY and CDR2 SMNVEV (reference sequence). The CDR3 covers 14 residues. V lost 6 bases and J 0 bases, leaving 11 bases between the germline ends. CDR3 sequence: CASRTGFLNTEAFF. CDR3 DNA: TGTGCCAGCAGGACAGGATTTCTGAACACTGAAGCTTTCTTT.

The V and J genes are TRBV28 and TRBJ2-3; 10 bases agree with TRBD1. This CDR3 spans 15 amino acids. Germline loops: CDR1 MDHEN, CDR2 SYDVKM. With V trimmed by 3 bases and J by 1 base, 1 base remained unmatched. The CDR3: CASSFGTGGTDTQYF. CDR3 DNA sequence: TGTGCCAGCAGTTTCGGGACAGGGGGCACAGATACGCAGTATTTT.

The chain combines TRBV6-5 with TRBJ1-5; D is undetermined. Deletions cut 8 bases from V and 5 bases from J, with 10 bases between. This CDR3 spans 12 amino acids. The V gene's germline CDR1 is MNHEY and CDR2 SVGAGI. The CDR3 loop reads CASVSGYQPQHF. The CDR3 DNA reads as TGTGCCAGCGTTTCGGGATATCAGCCCCAGCATTTT.

CDR3 region: CASSPEGRQETQYF. CDR3 DNA sequence: TGCGCCAGCAGCCCTGAGGGCAGGCAAGAGACCCAGTACTTC. The chain links TRBV5-1 to TRBJ2-5, with D possibly matching TRBD2 (5 bases). Looked up from germline, CDR1 is SGHRS and CDR2 is YFSETQ. Trimming removed 4 bases at V and 2 bases at J, with 12 bases between. The CDR3 has 14 amino acids.